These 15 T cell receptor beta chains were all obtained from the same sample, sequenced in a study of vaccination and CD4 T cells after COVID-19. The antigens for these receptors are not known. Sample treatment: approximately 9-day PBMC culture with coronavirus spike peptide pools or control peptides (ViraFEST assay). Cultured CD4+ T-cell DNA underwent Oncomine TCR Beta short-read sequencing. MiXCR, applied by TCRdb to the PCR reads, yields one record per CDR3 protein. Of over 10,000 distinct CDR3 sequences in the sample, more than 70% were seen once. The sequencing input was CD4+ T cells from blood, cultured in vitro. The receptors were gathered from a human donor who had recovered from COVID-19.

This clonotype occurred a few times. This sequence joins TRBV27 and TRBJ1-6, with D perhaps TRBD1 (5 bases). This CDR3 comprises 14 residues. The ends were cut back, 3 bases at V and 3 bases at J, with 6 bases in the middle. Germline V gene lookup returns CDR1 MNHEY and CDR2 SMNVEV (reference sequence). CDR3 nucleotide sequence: TGTGCCAGCAGTTTGCAGGGCTATAATTCACCCCTCCACTTT. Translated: CASSLQGYNSPLHF.

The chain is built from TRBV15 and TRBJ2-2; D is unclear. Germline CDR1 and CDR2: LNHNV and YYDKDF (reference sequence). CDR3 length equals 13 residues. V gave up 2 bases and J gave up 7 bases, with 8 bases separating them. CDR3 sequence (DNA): TGTGCCACCAGCAGACCTGGAGACGGGGAGCTGTTTTTT. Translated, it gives CATSRPGDGELFF.

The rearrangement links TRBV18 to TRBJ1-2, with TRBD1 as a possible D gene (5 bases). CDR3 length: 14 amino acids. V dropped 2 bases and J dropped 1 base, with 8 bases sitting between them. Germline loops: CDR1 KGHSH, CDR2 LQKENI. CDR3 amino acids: CASSPFDSNYGYTF. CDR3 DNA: TGTGCCAGCTCACCATTTGACAGTAACTATGGCTACACCTTC.

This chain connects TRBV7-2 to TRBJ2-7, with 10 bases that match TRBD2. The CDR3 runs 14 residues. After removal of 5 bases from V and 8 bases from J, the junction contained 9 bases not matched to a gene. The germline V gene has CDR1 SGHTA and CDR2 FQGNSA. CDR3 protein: CASSPGLATHQQYF. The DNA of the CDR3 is TGTGCCAGCAGCCCGGGACTAGCGACGCACCAGCAGTACTTC.

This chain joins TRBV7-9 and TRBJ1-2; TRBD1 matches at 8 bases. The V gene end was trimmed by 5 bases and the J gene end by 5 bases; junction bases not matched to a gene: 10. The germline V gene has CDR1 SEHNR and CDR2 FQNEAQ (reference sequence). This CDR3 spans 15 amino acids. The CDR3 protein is CASSPRTGTGYGYTF. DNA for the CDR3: TGTGCCAGCAGCCCCCGGACAGGGACGGGGTATGGCTACACCTTC.

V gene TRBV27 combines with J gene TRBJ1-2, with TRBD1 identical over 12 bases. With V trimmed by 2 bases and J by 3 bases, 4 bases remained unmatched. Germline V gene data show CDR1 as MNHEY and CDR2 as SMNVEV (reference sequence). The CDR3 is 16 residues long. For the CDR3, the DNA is TGTGCCAGCAGTTTAGCCGGGACAGGGGGCGACTATGGCTACACCTTC. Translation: CASSLAGTGGDYGYTF.

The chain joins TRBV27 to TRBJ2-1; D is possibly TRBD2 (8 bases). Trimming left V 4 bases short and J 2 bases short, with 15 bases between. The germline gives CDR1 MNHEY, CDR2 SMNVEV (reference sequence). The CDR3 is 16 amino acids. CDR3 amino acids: CASSSIAGQTYNEQFF. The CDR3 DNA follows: TGTGCCAGCAGTTCTATAGCGGGACAGACCTACAATGAGCAGTTCTTC.

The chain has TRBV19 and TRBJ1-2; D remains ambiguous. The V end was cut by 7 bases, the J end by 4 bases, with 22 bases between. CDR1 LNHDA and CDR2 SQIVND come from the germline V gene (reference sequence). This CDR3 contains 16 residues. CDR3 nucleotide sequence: TGTGCCAGTAACCCCTCGGACCTAACATCCTTCTATGGCTACACCTTC. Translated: CASNPSDLTSFYGYTF.

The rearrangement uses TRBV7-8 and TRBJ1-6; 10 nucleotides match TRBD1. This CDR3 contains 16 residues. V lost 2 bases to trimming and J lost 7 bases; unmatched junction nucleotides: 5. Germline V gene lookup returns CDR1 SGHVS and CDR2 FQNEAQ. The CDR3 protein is CASSLRDRGGNSPLHF. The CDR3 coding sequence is TGTGCCAGCAGCTTACGGGACAGGGGTGGCAATTCACCCCTCCACTTT.

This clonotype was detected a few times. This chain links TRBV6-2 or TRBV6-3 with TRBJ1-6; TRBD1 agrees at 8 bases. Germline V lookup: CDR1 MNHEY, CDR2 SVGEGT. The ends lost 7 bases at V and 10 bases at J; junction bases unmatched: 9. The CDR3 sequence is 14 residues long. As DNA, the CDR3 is TGTGCCAGCATTCCAGGGGGCCAGCAATCACCCCTCCACTTT. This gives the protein CASIPGGQQSPLHF.

This chain's CDR3 is CSARGDRGRIDEQFF. CDR3 nucleotide sequence: TGCAGTGCTAGAGGGGACAGGGGGAGGATCGATGAGCAGTTCTTC. This chain uses TRBV20-1 with TRBJ2-1, with 11 positions matching TRBD1. This CDR3 contains 15 residues. Germline V gene data show CDR1 as DFQATT and CDR2 as SNEGSKA (reference sequence). V shed 1 base and J 8 bases; nucleotides not matched to a gene: 7.

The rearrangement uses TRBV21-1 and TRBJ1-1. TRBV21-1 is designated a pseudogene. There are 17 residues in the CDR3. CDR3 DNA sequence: TGTGCCAGCAGCAAAATATCTGTAGAGGGAACGAACACTGAAGCTTTCTTT. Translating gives CASSKISVEGTNTEAFF.

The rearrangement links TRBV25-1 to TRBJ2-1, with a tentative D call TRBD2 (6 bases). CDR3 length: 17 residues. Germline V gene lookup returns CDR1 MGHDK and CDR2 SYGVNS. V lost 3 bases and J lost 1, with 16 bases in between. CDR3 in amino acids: CASSEGDLPLSYNEQFF. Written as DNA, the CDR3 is TGTGCCAGCAGTGAGGGGGACTTGCCCCTTTCCTACAATGAGCAGTTCTTC.

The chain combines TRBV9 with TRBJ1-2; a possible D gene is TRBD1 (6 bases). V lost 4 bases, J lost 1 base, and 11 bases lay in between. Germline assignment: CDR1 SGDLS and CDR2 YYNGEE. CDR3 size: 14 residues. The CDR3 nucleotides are TGTGCCAGCAGCCCTCGACAGGATAACTATGGCTACACCTTC. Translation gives CASSPRQDNYGYTF.

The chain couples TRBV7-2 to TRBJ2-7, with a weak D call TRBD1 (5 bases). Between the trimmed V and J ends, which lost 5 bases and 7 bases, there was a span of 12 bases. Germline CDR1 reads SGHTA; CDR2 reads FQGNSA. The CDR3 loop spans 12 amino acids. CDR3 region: CASSQLAGEQYF. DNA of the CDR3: TGTGCCAGCAGCCAACTCGCAGGGGAGCAGTACTTC. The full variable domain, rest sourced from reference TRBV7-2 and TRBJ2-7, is GAGVSQSPSNKVTEKGKDVELRCDPISGHTALYWYRQSLGQGLEFLIYFQGNSAPDKSGLPSDRFSAERTGGSVSTLTIQRTQQEDSAVYLCASSQLAGEQYFGPGTRLTVT.